The T cell receptor (beta chain) described here comes from a study of vaccination effects on CD4 cells after COVID-19. Whole-study findings and limits: A shortage of convalescent patients and an absence of early post-infection timepoints characterized the study.

Profiling relied on immunoSEQ multiplex PCR, and the TCRdb table lists in-frame clones only, not all of them. The sample has some 30,000 clones; 65% to 75% are singletons. Germline lookup yields CDR1 SEHNR and CDR2 FQNEAQ (reference sequence). The V end lost 5 bases, the J end lost 4 bases, and 14 bases lay between the germline ends. This CDR3 has 14 amino acids. Of note for this clone: Its specificity is unknown.

CD4+ T cells specific for antigen were expanded with viral peptide pools by the ViraFEST assay before sequencing. Upon completion of more than 9 days in culture, CD4+ T cells were isolated. According to the study, vaccine recipients showed no prior SARS-CoV-2 infection and negative nucleocapsid antibodies. Wells each received over 1.5 million PBMC, cultured with approximately 9.7 IU/ml IL-2 and around 10 ug/ml peptides. Here the sequenced sample was CD4+ T cells from PBMCs cultured with SARS-CoV-2 spike peptides, taken before COVID-19 vaccination. J is TRBJ1-1 and V is TRBV7-9, with D uncertain. The origin of this receptor is a human donor who received a COVID-19 vaccine. CDR3 residues: CASSLGGLRTEAFF. CDR3 bases: TGTGCCAGCAGCCTAGGAGGCCTGCGCACTGAAGCTTTCTTT. Looking up the rest from reference TRBV7-9 and TRBJ1-1 gives the full variable domain: DTGVSQNPRHKITKRGQNVTFRCDPISEHNRLYWYRQTLGQGPEFLTYFQNEAQLEKSRLLSDRFSAERPKGSFSTLEIQRTEQGDSAMYLCASSLGGLRTEAFFGQGTRLTVV.